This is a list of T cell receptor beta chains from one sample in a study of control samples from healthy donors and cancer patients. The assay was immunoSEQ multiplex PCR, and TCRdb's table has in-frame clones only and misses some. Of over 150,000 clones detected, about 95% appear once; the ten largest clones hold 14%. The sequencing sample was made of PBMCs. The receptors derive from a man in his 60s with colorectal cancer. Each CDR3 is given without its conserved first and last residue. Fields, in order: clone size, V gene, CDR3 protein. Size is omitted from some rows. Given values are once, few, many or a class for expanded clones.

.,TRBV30,AWSVHGYEQY
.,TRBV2,ASRAGEGNQPQH
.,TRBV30,AWKRRGGRTPLH
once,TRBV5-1,ASSLAEGNSGNSPLH
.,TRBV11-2,ASSSSGTGNQPQH
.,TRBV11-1,ASSRGNEQF
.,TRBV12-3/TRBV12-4,ASSYPFYGYT
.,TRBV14,ASSHGSVYGYT
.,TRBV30,AWVTSGGPGAQY
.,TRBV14,ASSQARSVEQY
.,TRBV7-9,ASSSTTSGGASEQF
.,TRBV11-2,ASSLGGRDRGREEQY
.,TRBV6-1,ASSEAIGPNQPQH
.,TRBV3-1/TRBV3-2,ASSQAGTGGKTEAF
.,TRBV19,ASSRAGGVADTQY
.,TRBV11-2,ASSLGTGSYEQY
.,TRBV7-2,ASSPSWGRTRQETQY
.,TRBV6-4,ASSPSGIDANYGYT
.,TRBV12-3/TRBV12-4,ASTPRLNTEAF
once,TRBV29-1,SVERQVGTDTQY
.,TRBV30,AWSVPDRGPSNEKLF
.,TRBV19,ASSTAYNEQF
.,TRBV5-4,ASSADTKSTDTQY
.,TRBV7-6,ASSLVQGASNTEAF
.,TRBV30,AWSVQTGQNNSPLH
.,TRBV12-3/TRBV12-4,ASSRDDMYGYT
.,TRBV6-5,ASRGSGGEVYGYT
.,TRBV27,ASSLTGGSYEQY
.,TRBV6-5,ASSRDRDLTYEQY
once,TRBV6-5,ASSYSSRSNYGYT
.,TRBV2,ASSPTGGGGYGYT
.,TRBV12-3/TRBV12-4,ASSLRDNYGYT
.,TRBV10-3,AISEGGLSGNEQF
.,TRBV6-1,ASSEVWTGGSYEQY
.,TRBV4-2,ASSQAGGSGNTIY
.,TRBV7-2,ASSLVGTGGTEAF
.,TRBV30,AWRGWREEKLF
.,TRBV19,ASSDQTGNYGYT
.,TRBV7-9,ASVAQGGVYETQY
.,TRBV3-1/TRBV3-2,ASSQGGWDRVGETQY
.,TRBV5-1,ASSSNYGYT
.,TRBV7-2,ASSPSTDAWAEQY
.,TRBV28,ASQTGGPNSPLH
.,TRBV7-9,ASTGTSNYGYT
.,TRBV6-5,ASRKGPDSYEQY
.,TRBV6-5,ASSGFRDTYEQY
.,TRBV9,ASNTGGAGNTIY
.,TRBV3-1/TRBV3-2,ASSQPPGQGASYGYT
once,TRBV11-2,ASSRQGSGANVLT
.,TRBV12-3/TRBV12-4,ASSGPGAF
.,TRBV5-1,ASSGRGYVPNEKLF
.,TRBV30,AWSVRGATGYT
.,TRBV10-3,AIGPEEIYGYT
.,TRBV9,ASAWGPRGYEQY
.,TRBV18,ASSPPAGGSTGELF
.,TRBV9,ASTPGLAGVTGELF
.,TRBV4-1,ASSQAPRGGNTIY
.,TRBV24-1,ATSDSWNYGYT
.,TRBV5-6,ASSWGTGTSNQPQH
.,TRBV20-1,SASLSIQETQY